This entry concerns a single T cell receptor (beta chain). The data stem from a study of a mutant IDH1 vaccine in newly diagnosed glioma. Time point in this sample: baseline, week 1 (first vaccination visit). Treatment defined: pre-vaccination baseline after standard-of-care therapy. This CDR3 is 17 amino acids long. Germline V lookup: CDR1 SNHLY, CDR2 FYNNEI. V lost 8 bases and J lost 1; bases outside the gene matches: 10. Profiled with immunoSEQ multiplex PCR; TCRdb holds only in-frame clones, not every one. Of about 51,000 clones listed, roughly 80% were seen once; the top ten hold approximately 1.8%.

This specimen was PBMCs, taken from a glioma patient treated with radiotherapy, temozolomide or both. This clonotype was sampled from a woman aged 35 to 49 with glioma. The chain recombines TRBV2 with TRBJ2-3; 12 bases are shared with TRBD2. The CDR3 loop is CASLPSGGAGGTDTQYF. CDR3 DNA: TGTGCCAGCCTTCCTAGCGGGGGGGCTGGTGGCACAGATACGCAGTATTTT.